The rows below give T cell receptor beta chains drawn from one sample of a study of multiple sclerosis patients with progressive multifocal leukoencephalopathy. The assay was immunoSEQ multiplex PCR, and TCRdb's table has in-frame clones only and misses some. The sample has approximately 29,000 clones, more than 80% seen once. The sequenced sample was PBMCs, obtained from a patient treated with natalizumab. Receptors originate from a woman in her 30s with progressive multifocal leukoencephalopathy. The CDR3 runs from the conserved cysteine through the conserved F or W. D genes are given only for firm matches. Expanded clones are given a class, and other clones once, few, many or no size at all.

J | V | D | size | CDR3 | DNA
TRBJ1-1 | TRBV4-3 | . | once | CASSQDRYGLNTEAFF | TGCGCCAGCAGCCAAGATCGGTACGGGCTGAACACTGAAGCTTTCTTT
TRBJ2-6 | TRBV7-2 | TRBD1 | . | CASSLTGGRSGANVLTF | TGTGCCAGCAGCTTAACAGGGGGCCGCTCTGGGGCCAACGTCCTGACTTTC
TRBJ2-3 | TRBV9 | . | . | CASSDDSRVDGTDTQYF | TGTGCCAGCAGCGACGACTCCCGCGTCGACGGGACAGATACGCAGTATTTT
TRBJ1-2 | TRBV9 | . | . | CASSDTHREEGYGYTF | TGTGCCAGCAGCGACACCCACAGGGAGGAGGGGTATGGCTACACCTTC
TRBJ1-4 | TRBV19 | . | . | CASSPRRYPEKLFF | TGTGCCAGTAGTCCACGGCGTTACCCCGAAAAACTGTTTTTT
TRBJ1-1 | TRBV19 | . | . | CASSISFEAFF | TGTGCCAGTAGTATTTCCTTTGAAGCTTTCTTT
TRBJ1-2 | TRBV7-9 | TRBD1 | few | CASQDRVYGYTF | TGTGCCTCCCAGGACAGGGTCTATGGCTACACCTTC
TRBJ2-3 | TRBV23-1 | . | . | CASCRRETDTQYF | TGCGCCAGCTGCAGGCGGGAAACAGATACGCAGTATTTT
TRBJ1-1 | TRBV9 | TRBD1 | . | CASSPLDRVDTEAFF | TGTGCCAGCAGCCCTTTGGACAGGGTGGACACTGAAGCTTTCTTT
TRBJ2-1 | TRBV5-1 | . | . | CASSPWGGRSSYNEQFF | TGCGCCAGCAGCCCGTGGGGCGGACGAAGCTCCTACAATGAGCAGTTCTTC
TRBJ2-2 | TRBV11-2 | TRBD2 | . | CASSLIPRLAGDTGELFF | TGTGCCAGCAGCTTAATCCCTCGACTAGCGGGAGACACCGGGGAGCTGTTTTTT
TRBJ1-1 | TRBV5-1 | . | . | CASSSTPTQNTEAFF | TGCGCCAGCAGCTCAACCCCTACGCAAAACACTGAAGCTTTCTTT
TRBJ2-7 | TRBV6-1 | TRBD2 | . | CASSGLAGRSSYEQYF | TGTGCCAGCAGTGGACTAGCGGGGAGAAGCTCCTACGAGCAGTACTTC
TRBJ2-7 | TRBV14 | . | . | CASSEGNSYEQYF | TGTGCCAGCTCAGAGGGCAACTCCTACGAGCAGTACTTC
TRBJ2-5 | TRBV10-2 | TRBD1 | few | CASSDRDSRYQETQYF | TGCGCCAGCAGTGACCGGGACAGTAGGTACCAAGAGACCCAGTACTTC
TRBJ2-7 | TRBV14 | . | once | CASSGSTYEQYF | TGTGCCAGCAGCGGCTCAACCTACGAGCAGTACTTC
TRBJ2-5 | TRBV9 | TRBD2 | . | CASSVNAAGGVTQYF | TGTGCCAGCAGCGTAAACGCCGCGGGAGGAGTGACCCAGTACTTC
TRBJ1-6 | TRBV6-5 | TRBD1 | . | CASSYSRQGNNSPLHF | TGTGCCAGCAGTTACTCCCGACAGGGCAATAATTCACCCCTCCACTTT
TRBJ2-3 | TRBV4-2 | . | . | CASSQVSFQSARANTDTQYF | TGTGCCAGCAGCCAAGTATCGTTCCAAAGCGCGAGGGCAAACACAGATACGCAGTATTTT
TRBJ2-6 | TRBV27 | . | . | CASSSRTASGANVLTF | TGTGCCAGCAGTTCAAGGACGGCCTCTGGGGCCAACGTCCTGACTTTC
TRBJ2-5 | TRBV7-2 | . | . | CASSLAGVETQYF | TGTGCCAGCAGCTTAGCGGGAGTGGAGACCCAGTACTTC
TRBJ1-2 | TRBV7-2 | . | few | CASSPTWDGYTF | TGTGCCAGCAGCCCGACATGGGATGGCTACACCTTC
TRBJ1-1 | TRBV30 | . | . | CAWSPGTSNTEAFF | TGTGCCTGGAGCCCCGGGACGTCCAACACTGAAGCTTTCTTT
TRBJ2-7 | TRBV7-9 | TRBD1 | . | CASSLQGVHEQYF | TGTGCCAGCAGCTTACAGGGGGTTCACGAGCAGTACTTC
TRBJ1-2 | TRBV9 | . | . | CASRSVLNGYTF | TGTGCCAGCAGGAGTGTCCTAAATGGCTACACCTTC
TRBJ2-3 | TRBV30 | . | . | CAYLLGGRKLADTQYF | TGTGCCTACTTACTAGGGGGGCGAAAGTTAGCAGATACGCAGTATTTT
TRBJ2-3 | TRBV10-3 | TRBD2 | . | CAISEGTSGGNTDTQYF | TGTGCCATCAGTGAGGGGACTAGCGGGGGGAACACAGATACGCAGTATTTT
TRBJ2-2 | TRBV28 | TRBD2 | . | CASSSSGGVGELFF | TGTGCCAGCAGTTCTAGCGGGGGAGTCGGGGAGCTGTTTTTT
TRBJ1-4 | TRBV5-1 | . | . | CASSLGVGSGKLFF | TGCGCCAGCAGCTTGGGGGTTGGGTCCGGAAAACTGTTTTTT
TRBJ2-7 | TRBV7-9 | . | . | CASSAMTAWLQYF | TGTGCCAGCAGCGCTATGACAGCCTGGTTGCAGTACTTC
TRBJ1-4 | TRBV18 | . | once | CASSDTATNEKLFF | TGTGCCAGCTCAGACACTGCAACTAATGAAAAACTGTTTTTT
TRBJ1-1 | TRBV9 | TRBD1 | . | CASSVEGQSEAFF | TGTGCCAGCAGCGTAGAGGGACAGTCCGAAGCTTTCTTT